This T cell receptor beta chain was recorded in a study of Graves' ophthalmopathy and Graves' hyperthyroidism. This clonotype was seen many times. The PBMCs originated from roughly 9.6 ml of fresh peripheral blood. V dropped 4 bases and J dropped 4; count of bases not matched to a gene: 7. The CDR3 runs 16 residues. Germline CDR1 reads SGHTA; CDR2 reads FQGNSA. Amplifying from RNA transcripts, the study obtained TCR beta CDR3 regions. Second-round multiplex PCR came after first-round RT-PCR with HTBI primers. MiXCR, run by TCRdb on the multiplex PCR reads, gives a single entry per CDR3 protein. The table shows a few hundred thousand distinct CDR3 sequences, with roughly 21% occurring only once.

J is TRBJ2-7 and V is TRBV7-2, with 13 positions matching TRBD2. Material for sequencing was peripheral blood. The origin of this receptor is a woman aged 18-30 years with stable Graves' hyperthyroidism. Here the CDR3 DNA reads TGTGCCAGCAGCTACGGACTAGCGGGAGAGGTTTACGAGCAGTACTTC. It is translated as CASSYGLAGEVYEQYF.